The entry below describes one T cell receptor beta chain. This record belongs to a study of T cells in Graves' hyperthyroidism and ophthalmopathy. Amplified TCR beta CDR3 regions derived from RNA transcripts. First-round RT-PCR targeting the TCR CDR3 was performed with the HTBI primer set. MiXCR, applied by TCRdb to the multiplex PCR reads, yields one record per CDR3 protein. The sample yields around 350,000 distinct CDR3 sequences, about a sixth seen once. Blood dates from first hyperthyroidism diagnosis, before any ophthalmopathy symptoms. PBMCs stemmed from about 9.5 ml fresh peripheral blood. CDR3 size: 14 residues. V lost 4 bases, J lost 2 bases, and 11 bases lay in between. Germline loops: CDR1 MGHRA, CDR2 YSYEKL.

This TCR was sampled from a woman in her 30s with Graves' hyperthyroidism that later progressed to Graves' ophthalmopathy. Sequenced: blood. The chain joins TRBV4-1 to TRBJ2-5, with D perhaps matching TRBD2 (6 bases). The CDR3 coding sequence is TGCGCCAGCAGCCCGGGACTTGGGCAAGAGACCCAGTACTTC. This codes for CASSPGLGQETQYF.